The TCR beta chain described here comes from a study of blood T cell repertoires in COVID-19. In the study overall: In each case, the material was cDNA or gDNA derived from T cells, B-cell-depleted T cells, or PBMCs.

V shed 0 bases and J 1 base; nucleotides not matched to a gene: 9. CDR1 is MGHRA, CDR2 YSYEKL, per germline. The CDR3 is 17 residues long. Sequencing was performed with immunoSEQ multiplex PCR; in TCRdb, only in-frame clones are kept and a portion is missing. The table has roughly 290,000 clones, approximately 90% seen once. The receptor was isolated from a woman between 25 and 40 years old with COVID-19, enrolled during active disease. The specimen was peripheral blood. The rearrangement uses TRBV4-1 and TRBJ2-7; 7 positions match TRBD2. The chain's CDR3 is CASSQDRRAGPSYEQYF. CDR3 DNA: TGCGCCAGCAGCCAAGATCGTCGAGCGGGACCGTCCTACGAGCAGTACTTC.